The clone carrying this T cell receptor (beta chain) was detected only a few times. What it binds is not known. Naivety among CD8 cells was defined by CD45RO negativity and positive CCR7 selection, thereby excluding terminally differentiated effector memory CD45RA+ cells. Each subset's genomic DNA was shared equally among a number of immunoSEQ plates. This table comes from immunoSEQ multiplex PCR, and its TCRdb copy is limited to in-frame clones, with some not included. The sample lists about 590,000 clones, about 95% occurring once. The sample is drawn from a study of shared clonotypes between healthy human individuals. Overall study results and limits: Estimated richness was generally greater in naive than memory subsets.

Losses at the gene ends were 7 bases for V and 6 bases for J; bases not matched to a gene: 11. Germline CDR1 MDHEN, CDR2 SYDVKM. The CDR3 is 14 amino acids. The V and J genes are TRBV28 and TRBJ1-2, with 7 bases that match TRBD1. The receptor was derived from a woman younger than 45 in good health. The material sequenced was naive CD8+ T cells sorted from blood. Here the CDR3 DNA reads TGTGCCAGCACGCGCACCGGGACAGTTGATGGCTACACCTTC. This encodes CASTRTGTVDGYTF.